The 21 T cell receptor beta chains presented below share a single source sample, sequenced in a study of T cells in Graves' hyperthyroidism and ophthalmopathy. The source material, RNA transcripts, was used to amplify TCR beta CDR3 regions. Researchers ran a first-round RT-PCR on the TCR CDR3 using the HTBI primer set. From the multiplex PCR reads, TCRdb called clonotypes with MiXCR, one entry per CDR3 protein. The table has around 600,000 distinct CDR3 sequences, 12% to 15% seen once. Sequencing was carried out using blood. These receptor sequences come from a woman aged 18-29 years with Graves' ophthalmopathy.

V and J are TRBV9 and TRBJ1-6; D perhaps matches TRBD1 (5 bases). Per germline, CDR1 SGDLS and CDR2 YYNGEE. The ends were cut back, 3 bases at V and 8 bases at J, with 15 bases in the middle. The length of the CDR3 is 15 residues. The CDR3 region has the DNA TGTGCCAGCAGCGCAGGGTGGACCAACGATTCACCCCTCCACTTT. As protein: CASSAGWTNDSPLHF. Combining the CDR3 with reference TRBV9 and TRBJ1-6 gives the whole variable domain DSGVTQTPKHLITATGQRVTLRCSPRSGDLSVYWYQQSLDQGLQFLIQYYNGEERAKGNILERFSAQQFPDLHSELNLSSLELGDSALYFCASSAGWTNDSPLHFGNGTRLTVT.

This clonotype was counted a few times. This chain uses TRBV10-3 with TRBJ2-1; TRBD2 matches at 10 bases. This CDR3 has 18 amino acids. V shed 0 bases and J 9 bases; nucleotides not matched to a gene: 14. CDR1 is ENHRY, CDR2 SYGVKD, per germline. CDR3 bases: TGTGCCATCAGTGAGTCCATGCCAACTAGCGGGATTAGTGGTGAGCAGTTCTTC. Encoded protein: CAISESMPTSGISGEQFF.

With respect to this clonotype: A much bigger clone sits one base away, suggesting this may be a read error. This sequence joins TRBV13 and TRBJ2-7; D might be TRBD1 (5 bases). The J call may be wrong; the DNA end is better matched by TRBJ2-1. Germline CDR1 reads PRHDT; CDR2 reads FYEKMQ (reference sequence). The CDR3 is 14 amino acids. The CDR3 nucleotides are TGTGCCAGCAGTCGTTCGACAGACTCCTACGAGCAGTTCTTC. As protein: CASSRSTDSYEQFF.

This clonotype has ten or more counts. The chain joins TRBV12-3 or TRBV12-4 to TRBJ1-6; 9 bases match TRBD1. V dropped 5 bases and J dropped 8; count of bases not matched to a gene: 7. This CDR3 is built from 15 residues. CDR3 in DNA: TGTGCCAGCAGTCCCAAGGACAGGGGTGATTCACCCCTCCACTTT. This codes for CASSPKDRGDSPLHF.

This clonotype appeared many times. The chain links TRBV18 to TRBJ1-1; possibly TRBD1 for D (5 bases). V was cut by 2 bases and J by 5 bases, with 9 bases left in between. This CDR3 comprises 13 residues. Germline V lookup: CDR1 KGHSH, CDR2 LQKENI. In DNA form, the CDR3 reads TGTGCCAGCTCACCAGCGGGGCGAACTGAAGCTTTCTTT. This sequence encodes CASSPAGRTEAFF.

This clonotype was recorded at least ten times. The V call is TRBV20-1, the J call TRBJ2-1; 8 nucleotides agree with TRBD2. CDR1 and CDR2 (germline): DFQATT, SNEGSKA (reference sequence). The CDR3 consists of 16 residues. V was pared by 5 bases and J by 1 base, with 10 bases of the junction left unmatched. CDR3 loop: CSAPRSSGASYNEQFF. In DNA, the CDR3 is TGCAGTGCTCCCAGGAGTAGCGGGGCTTCCTACAATGAGCAGTTCTTC.

This clonotype was observed many times. V is TRBV24-1 and J is TRBJ2-1, with D possibly matching TRBD1 (5 bases). Trimming pared 1 base from V and 4 bases from J, leaving 13 bases between. This CDR3 comprises 16 residues. Germline lookup yields CDR1 KGHDR and CDR2 SFDVKD. The CDR3 nucleotides are TGTGCCACCAGTGATTTTTCGGACACTCGGTACAATGAGCAGTTCTTC. It encodes CATSDFSDTRYNEQFF.

CDR3 region: CSATGLAGVEGELFF. CDR3 nucleotides: TGCAGTGCTACCGGACTAGCGGGAGTTGAGGGGGAGCTGTTTTTT. The V and J genes are TRBV20-1 and TRBJ2-2; TRBD2 aligns across 13 bases. With V trimmed by 4 bases and J by 8 bases, 7 bases remained unmatched. The CDR3 has 15 amino acids. Per the germline V gene, CDR1 is DFQATT and CDR2 is SNEGSKA (reference sequence).

This clonotype appeared many times. The chain is built from TRBV11-2 and TRBJ2-5; tentatively, D is TRBD2 (6 bases). Germline V lookup: CDR1 SGHAT, CDR2 FQNNGV. Trimming pared 5 bases from V and 1 base from J, leaving 11 bases between. The CDR3 is 14 residues long. The CDR3: CASSPLSGQETQYF. The DNA for the CDR3 is TGTGCCAGCAGCCCCCTTAGCGGCCAAGAGACCCAGTACTTC.

Of note for this clonotype: Because the CDR3 is missing its conserved closing phenylalanine or tryptophan, this is likely a read error. The V and J genes are TRBV2 and TRBJ2-1; 9 bases match TRBD2. The CDR3 is made up of 18 amino acids. Per the germline V gene, CDR1 is SNHLY and CDR2 is FYNNEI. CDR3 residues: CASRLGTRLADAYNGQFL. CDR3 sequence (DNA): TGTGCCAGCAGACTAGGCACTAGACTAGCGGATGCCTACAATGGGCAGTTCCTC.

Ten or more counts support this clonotype. V usage is TRBV27 and J usage is TRBJ2-3; D is uncertain. Per germline, CDR1 MNHEY and CDR2 SMNVEV (reference sequence). CDR3 length: 13 amino acids. V was shortened by 4 bases and J by 0 bases, with 5 bases between the two germline ends. The CDR3 DNA reads TGTGCCAGCAGTTCAACTAGCACAGATACGCAGTATTTT. Protein sequence: CASSSTSTDTQYF.

This clonotype was seen only a few times. J is TRBJ2-7 and V is TRBV5-6; perhaps TRBD2 as D (6 bases). The length of the CDR3 is 13 residues. Per the germline V gene, CDR1 is SGHDT and CDR2 is YYEEEE. V lost 3 bases and J lost 1, with 8 bases in between. The CDR3 bases are TGTGCCAGCAGCTGGGGGGATTCCTACGAGCAGTACTTC. As protein: CASSWGDSYEQYF. Filled out from reference TRBV5-6 and TRBJ2-7, the complete variable domain reads DAGVTQSPTHLIKTRGQQVTLRCSPKSGHDTVSWYQQALGQGPQFIFQYYEEEERQRGNFPDRFSGHQFPNYSSELNVNALLLGDSALYLCASSWGDSYEQYFGPGTRLTVT.

This clonotype has at least ten counts. The chain has TRBV7-8 and TRBJ2-7; TRBD1 agrees at 8 bases. Germline CDR1 is SGHVS and CDR2 is FQNEAQ. The ends lost 5 bases at V and 3 bases at J; junction bases unmatched: 12. The CDR3 consists of 16 residues. CDR3 nucleotide sequence: TGTGCCAGCAGCGCTCCTATGGGGACAGGCCTCTACGAGCAGTACTTC. It encodes CASSAPMGTGLYEQYF.

Ten or more counts support this clonotype. The V gene is TRBV7-9, the J gene TRBJ2-5; D remains unclear. The CDR3 consists of 16 residues. With 3 bases removed from V and 5 bases from J, the gap between germline ends came to 19 bases. Germline V gene data show CDR1 as SEHNR and CDR2 as FQNEAQ (reference sequence). CDR3 region: CASSFVRATARETQYF. The CDR3 DNA is TGTGCCAGCAGCTTCGTCCGGGCCACGGCACGGGAGACCCAGTACTTC. The whole variable domain, remainder taken from reference TRBV7-9 and TRBJ2-5, is DTGVSQNPRHKITKRGQNVTFRCDPISEHNRLYWYRQTLGQGPEFLTYFQNEAQLEKSRLLSDRFSAERPKGSFSTLEIQRTEQGDSAMYLCASSFVRATARETQYFGPGTRLLVL.

The genes are TRBV5-1 and TRBJ2-7; no definite D call. The CDR3 extends over 14 amino acids. Germline V CDR1 and CDR2: SGHRS, YFSETQ. V lost 4 bases to trimming and J lost 3 bases, with 14 bases between them. CDR3 in DNA: TGCGCCAGCAGCCGCCAGGTTTTGGACTACGAGCAGTACTTC. It encodes CASSRQVLDYEQYF.

This chain links TRBV28 with TRBJ2-7; tentatively, D is TRBD2 (5 bases). The CDR3 consists of 14 residues. From germline, CDR1 is MDHEN and CDR2 SYDVKM. Deletions cut 3 bases from V and 2 bases from J, with 11 bases between. CDR3 in DNA: TGTGCCAGCAGTTTTTACGGGAACACCTACGAGCAGTACTTC. This codes for CASSFYGNTYEQYF.

Note on this clonotype: A much more abundant neighbour one base away suggests this may be a read error. This chain joins TRBV11-2 and TRBJ2-2; 11 nucleotides match TRBD2. Germline V CDR1 and CDR2: SGHAT, FQNNGV. The CDR3 has 17 amino acids. Here the CDR3 reads CASSLQSSGRYTGEPFF. The DNA for the CDR3 is TGTGCCAGCAGCTTACAGTCTAGCGGGAGGTACACCGGGGAGCCGTTTTTT.

This clonotype occurred many times. The V and J genes are TRBV6-1 and TRBJ2-1; the D is unclear. In germline, CDR1 is MNHNS, CDR2 SASEGT. Trimming removed 1 base from V and 5 bases from J, with 6 bases in between. The CDR3 loop spans 13 amino acids. CDR3 protein: CASSEGYHNEQFF. The CDR3 DNA reads TGTGCCAGCAGTGAAGGCTACCACAATGAGCAGTTCTTC.

At least ten counts were recorded for this clonotype. J is TRBJ1-5 and V is TRBV28; 7 bases are a match to TRBD1. The CDR3 extends over 16 amino acids. CDR1 and CDR2 (germline): MDHEN, SYDVKM. J was trimmed by 2 bases and V by 5 bases; bases with no gene match: 9. The CDR3 DNA reads TGTGCCAGCAGTCCCTACTTCGGACAGGGCAATCAGCCCCAGCATTTT. It codes for CASSPYFGQGNQPQHF.

The V gene is TRBV9, the J gene TRBJ2-1; 7 bases fit TRBD2. Germline V gives CDR1 SGDLS, CDR2 YYNGEE. This CDR3 has 14 amino acids. Trimming removed 3 bases from V and 8 bases from J; junction bases left unmatched: 8. The CDR3 is CASSARDYLDEQFF. In DNA, the CDR3 is TGTGCCAGCAGCGCCCGGGACTACCTCGATGAGCAGTTCTTC. Drawing the rest from reference TRBV9 and TRBJ2-1, the complete variable domain is DSGVTQTPKHLITATGQRVTLRCSPRSGDLSVYWYQQSLDQGLQFLIQYYNGEERAKGNILERFSAQQFPDLHSELNLSSLELGDSALYFCASSARDYLDEQFFGPGTRLTVL.

There are many counts of this clonotype. The chain employs TRBV12-3 or TRBV12-4 and TRBJ1-5; 10 bases align to TRBD1. With 5 bases clipped from V and 10 bases from J, the junction kept 8 bases outside the gene matches. The CDR3 has 14 residues. The CDR3 DNA follows: TGTGCCAGCAGTACAGGACAGGGGGAAGGTCCCCAGCATTTT. This encodes CASSTGQGEGPQHF.